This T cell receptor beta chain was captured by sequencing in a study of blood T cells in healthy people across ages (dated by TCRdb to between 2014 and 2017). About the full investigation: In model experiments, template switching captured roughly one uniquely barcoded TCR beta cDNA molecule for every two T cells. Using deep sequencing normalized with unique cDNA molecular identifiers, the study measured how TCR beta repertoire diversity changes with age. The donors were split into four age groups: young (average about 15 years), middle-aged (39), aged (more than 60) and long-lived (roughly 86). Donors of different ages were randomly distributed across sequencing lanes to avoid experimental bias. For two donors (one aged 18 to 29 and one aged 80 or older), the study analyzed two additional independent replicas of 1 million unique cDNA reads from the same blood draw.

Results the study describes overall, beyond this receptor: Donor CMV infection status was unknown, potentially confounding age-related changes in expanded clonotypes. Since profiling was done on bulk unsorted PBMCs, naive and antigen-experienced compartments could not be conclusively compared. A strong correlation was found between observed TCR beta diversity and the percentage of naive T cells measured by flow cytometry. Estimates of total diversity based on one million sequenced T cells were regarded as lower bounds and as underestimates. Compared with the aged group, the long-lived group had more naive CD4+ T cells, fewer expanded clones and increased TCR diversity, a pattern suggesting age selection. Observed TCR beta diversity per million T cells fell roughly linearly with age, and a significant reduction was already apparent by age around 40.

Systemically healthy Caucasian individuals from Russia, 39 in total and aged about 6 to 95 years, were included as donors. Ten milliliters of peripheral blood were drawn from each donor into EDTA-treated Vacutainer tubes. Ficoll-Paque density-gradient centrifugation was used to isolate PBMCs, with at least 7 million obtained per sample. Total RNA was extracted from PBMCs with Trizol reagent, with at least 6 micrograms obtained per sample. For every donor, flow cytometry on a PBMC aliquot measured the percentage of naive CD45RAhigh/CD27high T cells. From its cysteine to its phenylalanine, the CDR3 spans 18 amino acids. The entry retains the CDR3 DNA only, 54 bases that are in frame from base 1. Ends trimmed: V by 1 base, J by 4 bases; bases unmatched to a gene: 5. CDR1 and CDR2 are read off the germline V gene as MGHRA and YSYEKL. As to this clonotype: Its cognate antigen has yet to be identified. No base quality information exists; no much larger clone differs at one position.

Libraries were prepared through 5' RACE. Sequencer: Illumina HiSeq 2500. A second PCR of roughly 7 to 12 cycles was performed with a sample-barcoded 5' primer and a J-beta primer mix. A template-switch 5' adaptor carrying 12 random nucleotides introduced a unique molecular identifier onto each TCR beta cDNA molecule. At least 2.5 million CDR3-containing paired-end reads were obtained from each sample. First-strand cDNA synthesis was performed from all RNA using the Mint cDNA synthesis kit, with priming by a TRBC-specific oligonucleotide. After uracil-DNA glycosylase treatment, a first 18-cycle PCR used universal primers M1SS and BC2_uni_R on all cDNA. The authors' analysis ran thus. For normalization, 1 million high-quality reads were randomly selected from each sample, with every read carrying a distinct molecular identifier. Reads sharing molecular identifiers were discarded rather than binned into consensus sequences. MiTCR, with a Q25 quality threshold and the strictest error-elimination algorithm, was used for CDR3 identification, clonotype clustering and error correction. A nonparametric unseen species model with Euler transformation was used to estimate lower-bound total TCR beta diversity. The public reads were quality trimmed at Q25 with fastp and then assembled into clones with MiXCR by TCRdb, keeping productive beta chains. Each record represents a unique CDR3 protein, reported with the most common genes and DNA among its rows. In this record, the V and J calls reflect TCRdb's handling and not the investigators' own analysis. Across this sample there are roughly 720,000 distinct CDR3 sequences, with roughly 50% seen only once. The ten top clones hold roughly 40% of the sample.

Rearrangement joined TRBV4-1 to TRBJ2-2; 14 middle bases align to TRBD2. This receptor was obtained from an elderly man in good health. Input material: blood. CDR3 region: CASSQGGLAGVGTGELFF. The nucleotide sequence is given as TGCGCCAGCAGCCAAGGGGGACTAGCGGGAGTTGGCACCGGGGAGCTGTTTTTT.